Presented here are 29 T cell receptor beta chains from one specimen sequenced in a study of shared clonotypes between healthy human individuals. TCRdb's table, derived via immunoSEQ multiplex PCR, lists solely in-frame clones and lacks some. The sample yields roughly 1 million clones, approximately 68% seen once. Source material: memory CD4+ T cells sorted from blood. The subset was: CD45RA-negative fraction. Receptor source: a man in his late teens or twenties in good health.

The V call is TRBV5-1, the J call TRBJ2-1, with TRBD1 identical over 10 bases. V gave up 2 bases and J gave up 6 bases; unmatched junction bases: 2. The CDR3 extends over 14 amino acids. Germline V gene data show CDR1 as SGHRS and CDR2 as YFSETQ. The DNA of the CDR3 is TGCGCCAGCAGCTTCGGGGACAGGGGCAATGAGCAGTTCTTC. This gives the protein CASSFGDRGNEQFF.

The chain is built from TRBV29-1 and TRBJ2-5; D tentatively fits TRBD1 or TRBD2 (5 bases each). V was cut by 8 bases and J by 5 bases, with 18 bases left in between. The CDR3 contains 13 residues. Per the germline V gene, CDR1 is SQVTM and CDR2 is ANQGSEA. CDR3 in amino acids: CSLRRGLGETQYF. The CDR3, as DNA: TGCAGCCTTAGACGGGGCCTGGGTGAGACCCAGTACTTC.

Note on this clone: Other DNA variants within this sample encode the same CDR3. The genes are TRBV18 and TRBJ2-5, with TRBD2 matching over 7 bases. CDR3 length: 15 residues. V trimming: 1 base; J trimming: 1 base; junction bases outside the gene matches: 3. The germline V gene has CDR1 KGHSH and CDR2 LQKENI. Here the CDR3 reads CASSPLTGGQETQYF. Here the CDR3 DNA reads TGTGCCAGCTCACCACTCACGGGGGGCCAAGAGACCCAGTACTTC.

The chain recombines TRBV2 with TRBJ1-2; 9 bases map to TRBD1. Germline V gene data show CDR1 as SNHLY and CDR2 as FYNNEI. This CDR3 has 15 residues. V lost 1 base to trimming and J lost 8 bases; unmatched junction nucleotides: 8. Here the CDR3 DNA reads TGTGCCAGCAGTGAAGGACCACAGGGGGCGAAGGGCTACACCTTC. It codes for CASSEGPQGAKGYTF.

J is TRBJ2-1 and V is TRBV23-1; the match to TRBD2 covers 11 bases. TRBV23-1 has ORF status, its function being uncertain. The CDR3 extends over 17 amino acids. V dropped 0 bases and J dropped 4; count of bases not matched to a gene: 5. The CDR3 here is CASSQSFGTSGYNEQFF. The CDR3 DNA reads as TGCGCCAGCAGTCAATCGTTCGGGACTAGCGGTTACAATGAGCAGTTCTTC.

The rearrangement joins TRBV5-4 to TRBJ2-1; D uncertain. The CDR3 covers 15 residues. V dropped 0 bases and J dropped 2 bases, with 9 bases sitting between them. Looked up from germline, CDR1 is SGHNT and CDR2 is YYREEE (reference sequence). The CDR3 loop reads CASSLGGPAYNEQFF. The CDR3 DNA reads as TGTGCCAGCAGCTTGGGCGGCCCCGCCTACAATGAGCAGTTCTTC.

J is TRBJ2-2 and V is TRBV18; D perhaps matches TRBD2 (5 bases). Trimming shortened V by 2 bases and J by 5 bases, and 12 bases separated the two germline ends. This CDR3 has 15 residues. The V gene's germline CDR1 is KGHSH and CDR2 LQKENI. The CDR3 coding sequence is TGTGCCAGCTCACCAGCAGAAACGGGGACCGGGGAGCTGTTTTTT. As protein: CASSPAETGTGELFF.

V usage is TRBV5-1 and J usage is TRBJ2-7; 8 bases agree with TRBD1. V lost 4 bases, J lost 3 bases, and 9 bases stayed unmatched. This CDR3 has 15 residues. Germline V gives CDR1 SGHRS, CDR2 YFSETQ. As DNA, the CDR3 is TGCGCCAGCAGCCCCGCGGGACAGGTCTACTACGAGCAGTACTTC. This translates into CASSPAGQVYYEQYF.

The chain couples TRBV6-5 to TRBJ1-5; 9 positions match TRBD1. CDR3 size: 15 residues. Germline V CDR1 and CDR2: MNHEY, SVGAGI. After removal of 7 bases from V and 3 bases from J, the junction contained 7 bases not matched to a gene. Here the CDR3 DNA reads TGTGCCAGCAAGGCCGGGACAGGGAACAATCAGCCCCAGCATTTT. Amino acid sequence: CASKAGTGNNQPQHF.

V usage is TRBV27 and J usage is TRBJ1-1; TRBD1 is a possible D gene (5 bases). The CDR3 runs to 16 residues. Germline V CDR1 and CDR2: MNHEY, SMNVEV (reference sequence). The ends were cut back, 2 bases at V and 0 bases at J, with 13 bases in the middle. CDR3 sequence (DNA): TGTGCCAGCAGTTTACGGACAAATACCATGAACACTGAAGCTTTCTTT. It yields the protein CASSLRTNTMNTEAFF.

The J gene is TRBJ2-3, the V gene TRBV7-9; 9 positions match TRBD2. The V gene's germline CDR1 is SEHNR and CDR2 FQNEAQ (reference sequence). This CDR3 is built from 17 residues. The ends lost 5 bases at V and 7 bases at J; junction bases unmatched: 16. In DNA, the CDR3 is TGTGCCAGCAGCCCCCCCGGACTAGCGATCGCCACGAATACGCAGTATTTT. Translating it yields CASSPPGLAIATNTQYF.

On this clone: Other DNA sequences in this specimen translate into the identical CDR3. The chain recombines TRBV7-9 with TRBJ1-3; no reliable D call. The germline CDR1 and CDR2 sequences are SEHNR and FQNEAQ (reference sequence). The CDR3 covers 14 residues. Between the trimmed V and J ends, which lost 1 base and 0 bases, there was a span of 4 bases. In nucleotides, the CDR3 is TGTGCCAGCAGCTTAGAGGGCTCTGGAAACACCATATATTTT. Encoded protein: CASSLEGSGNTIYF.

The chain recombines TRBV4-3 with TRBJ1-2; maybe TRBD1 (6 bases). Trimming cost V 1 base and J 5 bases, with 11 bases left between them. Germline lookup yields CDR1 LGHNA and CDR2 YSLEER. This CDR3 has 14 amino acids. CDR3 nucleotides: TGCGCCAGCAGCCAAGGGACAGATATTTATGGCTACACCTTC. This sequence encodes CASSQGTDIYGYTF.

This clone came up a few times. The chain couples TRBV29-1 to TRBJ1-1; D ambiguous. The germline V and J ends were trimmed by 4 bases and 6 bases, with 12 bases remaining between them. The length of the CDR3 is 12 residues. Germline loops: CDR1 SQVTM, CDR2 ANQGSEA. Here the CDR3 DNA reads TGCAGCGTTGCGGAGGGAATGGCTGAAGCTTTCTTT. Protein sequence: CSVAEGMAEAFF.

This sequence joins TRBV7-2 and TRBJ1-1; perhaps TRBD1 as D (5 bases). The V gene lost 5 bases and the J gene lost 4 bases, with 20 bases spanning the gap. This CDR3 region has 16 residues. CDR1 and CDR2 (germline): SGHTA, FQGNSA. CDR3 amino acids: CASSPKPQGGGTEAFF. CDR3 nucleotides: TGTGCCAGCAGCCCCAAGCCCCAGGGCGGGGGCACTGAAGCTTTCTTT.

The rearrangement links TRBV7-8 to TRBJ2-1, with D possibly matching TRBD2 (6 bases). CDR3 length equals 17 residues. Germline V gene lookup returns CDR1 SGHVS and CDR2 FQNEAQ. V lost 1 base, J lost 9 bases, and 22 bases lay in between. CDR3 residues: CASSLVGGRLTSAEQFF. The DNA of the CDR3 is TGTGCCAGCAGCTTAGTTGGAGGGAGGTTAACCTCAGCTGAGCAGTTCTTC.

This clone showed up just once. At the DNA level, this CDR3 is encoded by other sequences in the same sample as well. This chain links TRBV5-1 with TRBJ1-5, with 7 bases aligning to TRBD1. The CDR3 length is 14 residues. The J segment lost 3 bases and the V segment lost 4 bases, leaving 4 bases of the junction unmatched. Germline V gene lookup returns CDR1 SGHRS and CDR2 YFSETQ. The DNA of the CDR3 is TGCGCCAGCAGCCCAGGGGGGGTCAATCAGCCCCAGCATTTT. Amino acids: CASSPGGVNQPQHF. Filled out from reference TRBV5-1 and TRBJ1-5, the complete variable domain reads KAGVTQTPRYLIKTRGQQVTLSCSPISGHRSVSWYQQTPGQGLQFLFEYFSETQRNKGNFPGRFSGRQFSNSRSEMNVSTLELGDSALYLCASSPGGVNQPQHFGDGTRLSIL.

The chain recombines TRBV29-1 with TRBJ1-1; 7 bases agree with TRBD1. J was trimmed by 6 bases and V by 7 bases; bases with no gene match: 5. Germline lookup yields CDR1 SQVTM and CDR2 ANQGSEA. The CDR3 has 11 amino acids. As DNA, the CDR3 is TGCAGCGCCCTGGACAGGCCTGAAGCTTTCTTT. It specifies CSALDRPEAFF. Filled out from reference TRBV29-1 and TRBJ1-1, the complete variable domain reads SAVISQKPSRDICQRGTSLTIQCQVDSQVTMMFWYRQQPGQSLTLIATANQGSEATYESGFVIDKFPISRPNLTFSTLTVSNMSPEDSSIYLCSALDRPEAFFGQGTRLTVV.

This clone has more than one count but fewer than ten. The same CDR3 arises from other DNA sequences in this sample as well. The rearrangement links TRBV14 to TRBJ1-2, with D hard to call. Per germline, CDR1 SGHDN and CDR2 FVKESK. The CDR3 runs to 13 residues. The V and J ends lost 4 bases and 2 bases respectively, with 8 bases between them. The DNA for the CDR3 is TGTGCCAGCAGCCCAGAACTCAACTATGGCTACACCTTC. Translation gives CASSPELNYGYTF.

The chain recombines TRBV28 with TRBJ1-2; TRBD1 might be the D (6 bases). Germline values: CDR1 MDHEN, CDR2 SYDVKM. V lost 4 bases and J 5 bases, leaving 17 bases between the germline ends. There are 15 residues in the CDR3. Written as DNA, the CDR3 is TGTGCCAGCAGTTCCGGGGGGCCCAACGGGTATGGCTACACCTTC. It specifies CASSSGGPNGYGYTF.

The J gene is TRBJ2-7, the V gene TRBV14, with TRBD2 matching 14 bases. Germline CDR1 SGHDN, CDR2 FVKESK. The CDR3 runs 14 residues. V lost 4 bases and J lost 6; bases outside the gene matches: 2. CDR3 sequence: CASSPGLAGVEQYF. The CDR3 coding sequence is TGTGCCAGCAGCCCGGGACTAGCGGGAGTCGAGCAGTACTTC.

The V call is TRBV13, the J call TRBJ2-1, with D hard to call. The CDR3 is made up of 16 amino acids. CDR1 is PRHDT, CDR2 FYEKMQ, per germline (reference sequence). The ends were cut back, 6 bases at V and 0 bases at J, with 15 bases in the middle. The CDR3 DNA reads TGTGCCAGCAGGAAAGTCCTTTTTAGCTCCTACAATGAGCAGTTCTTC. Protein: CASRKVLFSSYNEQFF.

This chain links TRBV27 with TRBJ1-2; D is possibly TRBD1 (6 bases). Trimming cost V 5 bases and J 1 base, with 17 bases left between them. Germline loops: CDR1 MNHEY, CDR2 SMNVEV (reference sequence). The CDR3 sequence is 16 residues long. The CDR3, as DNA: TGTGCCAGCAGTCCCCAACCCTGGACAGTTAACTATGGCTACACCTTC. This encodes CASSPQPWTVNYGYTF.

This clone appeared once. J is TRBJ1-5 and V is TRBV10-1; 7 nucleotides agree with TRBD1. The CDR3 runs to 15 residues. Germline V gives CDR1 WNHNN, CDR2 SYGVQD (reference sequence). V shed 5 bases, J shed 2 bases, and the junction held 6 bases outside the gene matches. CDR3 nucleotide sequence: TGCGCCAGCAGTCGAACAGGGGAGGGCAATCAGCCCCAGCATTTT. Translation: CASSRTGEGNQPQHF.

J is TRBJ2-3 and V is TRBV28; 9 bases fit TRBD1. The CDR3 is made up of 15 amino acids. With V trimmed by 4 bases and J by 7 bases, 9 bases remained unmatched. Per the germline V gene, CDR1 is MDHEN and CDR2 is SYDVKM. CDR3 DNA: TGTGCCAGCAGTTCCCCGGGACAGGGCATGAATACGCAGTATTTT. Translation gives CASSSPGQGMNTQYF.

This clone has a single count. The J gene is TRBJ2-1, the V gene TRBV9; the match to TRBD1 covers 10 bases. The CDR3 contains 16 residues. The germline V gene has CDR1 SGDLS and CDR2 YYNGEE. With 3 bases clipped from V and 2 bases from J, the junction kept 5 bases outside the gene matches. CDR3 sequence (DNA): TGTGCCAGCAGCGCCCCGGGACAGGGGCCCTACAATGAGCAGTTCTTC. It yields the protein CASSAPGQGPYNEQFF.

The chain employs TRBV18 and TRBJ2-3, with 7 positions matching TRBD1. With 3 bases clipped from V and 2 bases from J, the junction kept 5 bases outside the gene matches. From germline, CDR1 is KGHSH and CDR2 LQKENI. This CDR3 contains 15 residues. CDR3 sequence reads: CASSPETGYTDTQYF. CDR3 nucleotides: TGTGCCAGCTCACCCGAGACAGGGTACACAGATACGCAGTATTTT.

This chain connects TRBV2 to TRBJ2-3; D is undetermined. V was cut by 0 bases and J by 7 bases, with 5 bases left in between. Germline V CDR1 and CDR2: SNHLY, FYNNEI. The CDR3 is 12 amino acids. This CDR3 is CASSEALNTQYF. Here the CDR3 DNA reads TGTGCCAGCAGTGAAGCGCTCAATACGCAGTATTTT.

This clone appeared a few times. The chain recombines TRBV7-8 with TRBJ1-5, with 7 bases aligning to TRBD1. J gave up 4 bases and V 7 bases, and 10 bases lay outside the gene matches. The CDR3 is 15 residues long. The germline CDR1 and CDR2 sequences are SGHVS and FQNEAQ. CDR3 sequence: CASTPGTAHNQPQHF. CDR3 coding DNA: TGTGCCAGCACCCCAGGGACAGCTCATAATCAGCCCCAGCATTTT. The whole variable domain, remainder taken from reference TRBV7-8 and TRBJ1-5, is GAGVSQSPRYKVAKRGQDVALRCDPISGHVSLFWYQQALGQGPEFLTYFQNEAQLDKSGLPSDRFFAERPEGSVSTLKIQRTQQEDSAVYLCASTPGTAHNQPQHFGDGTRLSIL.